The subject of this entry is one TCR beta chain. The antigen is not known. Donors uniformly comprised healthy Caucasians. TCRdb used MiXCR to reprocess the 5' RACE reads, holding one entry per CDR3 protein. Among 300,000 to 350,000 distinct CDR3 sequences, 9% to 15% were seen once, and the ten largest hold 7.2%. The data originate from a study of identical twins. Points from the study as a whole: With abundant cord blood beta clonotypes, insertions were fewer; memory repertoires showed no such pattern.

Germline assignment: CDR1 DFQATT and CDR2 SNEGSKA (reference sequence). Germline trimming cut 0 bases from V and 2 bases from J; bases unmatched to any gene: 6. The CDR3 runs to 16 residues. The same sample was also used in a study of yellow fever vaccine responses in identical twins.

This sequence originates from a woman aged 18 to 35 in good health. The chain recombines TRBV20-1 with TRBJ2-3; TRBD2 aligns across 9 bases. The sequencing input was CD8+ T cells sorted from blood. CDR3 nucleotides: TGCAGTGCTAGAGATCCAGCGGGGGGCCCCACAGATACGCAGTATTTT. It encodes CSARDPAGGPTDTQYF.